This T cell receptor beta chain derives from a study of cytomegalovirus exposure and HLA in healthy donors. Germline V gene data show CDR1 as SNHLY and CDR2 as FYNNEI. V lost 5 bases, J lost 7 bases, and 4 bases stayed unmatched. The CDR3 runs to 13 residues. TCRdb's copy holds only in-frame clones and misses some; the assay was immunoSEQ multiplex PCR. The sample records more than 95,000 clones, more than 75% being singletons. Sequencing input: PBMCs. The chain combines TRBV2 with TRBJ1-2; 10 positions agree with TRBD1. The clonotype comes from a man between 18 and 35 years old in good health and CMV-seronegative. The CDR3 loop reads CASSPRDRGGYTF. In nucleotides, the CDR3 is TGTGCCAGCAGTCCCCGGGACAGGGGTGGCTACACCTTC.